Reported below is one TCR beta chain. Germline V CDR1 and CDR2: SGHTA, FQGTGA. The CDR3 runs to 15 residues. J gave up 10 bases and V 3 bases, and 8 bases lay outside the gene matches. The donors, healthy Caucasians from Russia, were aged roughly 6 to 90. This sample is drawn from a study of blood T cells in healthy people across ages. Primed by a sample-barcoded 5' primer and a J-beta primer mix, a second PCR proceeded for 7 to 11 cycles. TCRdb itself ran the 5' RACE reads through MiXCR, one entry per CDR3 protein. The table has about 930,000 distinct CDR3 sequences, roughly 29% seen once. The sample was also linked to a second study, of T cells of mothers and their children. In that study: No T cell clones of persistent microchimeric origin were detected.

The sequence was obtained from a woman aged 40 to 50 in good health. Sequences were obtained from blood. The chain is built from TRBV7-3 and TRBJ1-6; 8 positions agree with TRBD1. The DNA for the CDR3 is TGTGCCAGCAGCTTGGGGACAGGAGGGAGGTCACCCCTCCACTTT. Translation: CASSLGTGGRSPLHF.